This T cell receptor (beta chain) is from a study of cytomegalovirus exposure and HLA in healthy donors. This PCR relied on a set of 60 Vbeta primers and 13 Jbeta primers. Generated by immunoSEQ multiplex PCR, the TCRdb table keeps only in-frame clones and is missing some. The sample is made up of 150,000 or so clones, and the top ten hold around 1.5% of it. Trimming removed 2 bases at V and 1 base at J, with 6 bases between. Per germline, CDR1 GTSNPN and CDR2 SVGIG (reference sequence). The CDR3 length is 13 residues. The chain employs TRBV30 and TRBJ1-5; D is uncertain. The sample taken for sequencing was PBMCs. This receptor was obtained from a woman aged 45 to 65 in good health and CMV-seronegative. This CDR3 reads CAWSPESNQPQHF. The CDR3 region has the DNA TGTGCCTGGAGTCCTGAGAGCAATCAGCCCCAGCATTTT. Combining the CDR3 with reference TRBV30 and TRBJ1-5 gives the whole variable domain SQTIHQWPATLVQPVGSPLSLECTVEGTSNPNLYWYRQAAGRGLQLLFYSVGIGQISSEVPQNLSASRPQDRQFILSSKKLLLSDSGFYLCAWSPESNQPQHFGDGTRLSIL.